The 7 T cell receptor beta chains reported below all come from one sample, sequenced in a study of pediatric ulcerative colitis. Assay used: immunoSEQ multiplex PCR; TCRdb lists only in-frame clones, some missing. The sample gives roughly 64,000 clones, roughly nine tenths of which show up once; roughly 3% is in the top ten. Sequences were obtained from blood. Receptors originate from a boy between 10 and 17 years old with severe ulcerative colitis.

The chain employs TRBV10-1 and TRBJ2-2, with D possibly TRBD1 on 6 matching bases. This CDR3 has 13 residues. The germline V gene has CDR1 WNHNN and CDR2 SYGVQD (reference sequence). The V end lost 6 bases, the J end lost 3 bases, and 8 bases lay between the germline ends. The CDR3: CASSPGDTGELFF. The CDR3 region has the DNA TGCGCCAGCAGCCCAGGGGACACCGGGGAGCTGTTTTTT.

The chain employs TRBV6-5 and TRBJ2-7; D call uncertain. CDR1 is MNHEY and CDR2 is SVGAGI in the germline V gene. The CDR3 sequence is 15 residues long. Trimming took 7 bases from V and 5 from J, leaving 21 bases between them. The CDR3 DNA follows: TGTGCCAGCACGCCCTATGGTCCCCCTTCCCACGAGCAGTACTTC. Its translation is CASTPYGPPSHEQYF.

The V gene is TRBV4-3, the J gene TRBJ2-1; maybe TRBD2 (5 bases). The length of the CDR3 is 16 residues. The V gene lost 1 base and the J gene lost 0 bases, with 10 bases spanning the gap. CDR1 is LGHNA, CDR2 YSLEER, per germline. The DNA of the CDR3 is TGCGCCAGCAGCCAAGTATGGAGGAGCTCCTACAATGAGCAGTTCTTC. It is translated as CASSQVWRSSYNEQFF.

The rearrangement uses TRBV4-1 and TRBJ2-3; 7 nucleotides agree with TRBD2. Trimming took 3 bases from V and 1 from J; bases not matched to a gene: 7. The germline V gene encodes CDR1 MGHRA and CDR2 YSYEKL. This CDR3 spans 16 amino acids. CDR3: CASSHLGAGGTDTQYF. Here the CDR3 DNA reads TGCGCCAGCAGCCATCTGGGCGCGGGAGGCACAGATACGCAGTATTTT.

The genes are TRBV7-9 and TRBJ2-7; 8 bases map to TRBD1. The CDR3 length is 14 residues. Losses at the gene ends were 5 bases for V and 2 bases for J; bases not matched to a gene: 5. Germline V gives CDR1 SEHNR, CDR2 FQNEAQ (reference sequence). Here the CDR3 DNA reads TGTGCCAGCAGCCCCCGGGACAGGACCTACGAGCAGTACTTC. Translation gives CASSPRDRTYEQYF.

The V and J genes are TRBV29-1 and TRBJ2-2; tentatively, D is TRBD1 (6 bases). The germline V gene encodes CDR1 SQVTM and CDR2 ANQGSEA. The length of the CDR3 is 15 residues. The germline V and J ends were trimmed by 2 bases and 0 bases, with 10 bases remaining between them. The CDR3, as DNA: TGCAGCGTTGAACTAAGGACAGCGAACACCGGGGAGCTGTTTTTT. Translation: CSVELRTANTGELFF.

In its sample, this clone was seen a few times. V gene TRBV6-1 combines with J gene TRBJ1-3; no definite D call. Between the trimmed V and J ends, which lost 3 bases and 2 bases, there was a span of 11 bases. The CDR3 sequence is 15 residues long. Germline-derived CDR1 and CDR2 are MNHNS and SASEGT. CDR3 residues: CASSDRRQTGNTIYF. CDR3 nucleotides: TGTGCCAGCAGTGATCGGCGGCAGACTGGAAACACCATATATTTT.